This TCR beta chain came from a study of CD4 T cells in relation to SARS-CoV-2 and coronaviruses. Turning to the study itself: PBMCs were cultured with antigen for over 8 days before TCR beta sequencing.

A remark on this clone: Its target is unknown.

CD4+ T cells from unexposed donors were obtained before the COVID-19 pandemic (2011-2018). After 10 to 11 days of culture, CD4+ T cells were isolated. Approximately 2 million PBMCs per well were cultured with around 10 IU/ml IL-2. Repertoires were generated with immunoSEQ multiplex PCR, while TCRdb's copy carries only in-frame clones and drops some. Here the sample spans roughly 10,000 clones, 74% being singletons. Sequencing was performed on CD4+ T cells from PBMCs, cultured in vitro. The sequence was collected from a human donor in good health.

Here the CDR3 DNA reads TGTGCCAGCAGCCAGGACTTTAGCACAGATACGCAGTATTTT. Translation: CASSQDFSTDTQYF. The chain uses TRBV7-2 and TRBJ2-3; a weak D match, TRBD2 (5 bases). Looked up from germline, CDR1 is SGHTA and CDR2 is FQGNSA. This CDR3 has 14 residues. Trimming took 5 bases from V and 0 from J, leaving 9 bases between them.